A selection of T cell receptor beta chains follows, all from one sample in a study of OX40 agonist ivuxolimab in advanced cancers. TCRdb's table, derived via immunoSEQ multiplex PCR, lists solely in-frame clones and lacks some. The sample holds under 85,000 clones, 65% to 90% seen once. The sequencing here drew on CD4+ or CD8+ T cells sorted from blood, taken in a trial of the OX40 agonist ivuxolimab. Every receptor here comes from an adult with an advanced solid tumor such as melanoma, head and neck, liver or kidney cancer. The CDR3 runs from the conserved cysteine through the conserved F or W. Each record gives: D gene, J gene, clone size, V gene, CDR3 DNA, CDR3 protein. The D gene is left open where the match is weak. Size tells how often a clone was seen (once, few, many) or the class of an expanded clone, and some rows leave it out.

TRBD1,TRBJ1-4,.,TRBV19,TGTGCCAGTAGTATAACAGGGGCACATGAAAAACTGTTTTTT,CASSITGAHEKLFF
.,TRBJ2-7,.,TRBV11-2,TGTGCCAGCAGCTTACAGGGTCCCTCCTACGAGCAGTACTTC,CASSLQGPSYEQYF
TRBD2,TRBJ2-1,.,TRBV5-6,TGTGCCAGCAGCTTGCCTAGCGGGAGTAACCATGAGCAGTTCTTC,CASSLPSGSNHEQFF
.,TRBJ2-1,.,TRBV4-3,TGCGCCAGCAGCCAAGATGGAGAACAGGGCAATGAGCAGTTCTTC,CASSQDGEQGNEQFF
TRBD1,TRBJ1-2,.,TRBV28,TGTGCCAGCAGTTCCTCAGGGGGAGGGACGGGCGGCTACACCTTC,CASSSSGGGTGGYTF
TRBD1,TRBJ1-2,.,TRBV7-8,TGTGCCAGTGCACAGGGGGCGGTCGGCTACACCTTC,CASAQGAVGYTF
TRBD1,TRBJ1-5,few,TRBV5-5,TGTGCCAGCAGCCAGACAGGGGCCCCTAATCAGCCCCAGCATTTT,CASSQTGAPNQPQHF
.,TRBJ1-1,once,TRBV7-3,TGTGCCAGCAGCCCAGACGCGGGAATGAACACTGAAGCTTTCTTT,CASSPDAGMNTEAFF
.,TRBJ1-1,.,TRBV30,TGTGCCTGGAGCCCCGAGTCCCCCTCTCTCACTGAAGCTTTCTTT,CAWSPESPSLTEAFF
TRBD2,TRBJ2-1,.,TRBV6-5,TGTGCCAGCAGTTACTCGAGAGCGGGAGTCTACAATGAGCAGTTCTTC,CASSYSRAGVYNEQFF
.,TRBJ1-1,.,TRBV28,TGTGCCAGCAGTTCCCCAGTAGGGGGCACTGAAGCTTTCTTT,CASSSPVGGTEAFF
.,TRBJ2-5,.,TRBV10-3,TGTGCCATCAGTGAACAGCCCCAAGAGACCCAGTACTTC,CAISEQPQETQYF
.,TRBJ2-5,.,TRBV12-5,TGTGCTAGTGGTTTGGGCGTGGGGACCCAGTACTTC,CASGLGVGTQYF
TRBD2,TRBJ2-1,.,TRBV7-8,TGTGCCAGCATCCGGACTAGCGGGGGTAGGGAGCAGTTCTTC,CASIRTSGGREQFF
.,TRBJ2-1,.,TRBV29-1,TGCAGCGTTGGGGCTGGGGGCCACTACAATGAGCAGTTCTTC,CSVGAGGHYNEQFF
TRBD1,TRBJ1-2,.,TRBV19,TGTGCCAGTAGTCTAGGGACAGGGGGCGACTATGGCTACACCTTC,CASSLGTGGDYGYTF
TRBD2,TRBJ2-7,.,TRBV2,TGTGCCAGCAGAGGACTAGCGGGATTGTACGAGCAGTACTTC,CASRGLAGLYEQYF
TRBD2,TRBJ2-5,.,TRBV7-2,TGTGCCAGCAGCTTAATCGGCGGGAGGGCCCCCGAGACCCAGTACTTC,CASSLIGGRAPETQYF
.,TRBJ2-7,.,TRBV28,TGTGCCAGCAGTCCGACGACAGGAGCGACCTACGAGCAGTACTTC,CASSPTTGATYEQYF
.,TRBJ2-1,.,TRBV19,TGTGCCAGTAGTATAGACTCGGGAGTCAGTGAGCAGTTCTTC,CASSIDSGVSEQFF
.,TRBJ1-2,once,TRBV5-6,TGTGCCAGCAGCTCGTTGGACATAAATTGGTATGGCTACACCTTC,CASSSLDINWYGYTF
.,TRBJ2-1,.,TRBV27,TGTGCCAGTAGTGGTCCCTCCTACAATGAGCAGTTCTTC,CASSGPSYNEQFF
.,TRBJ2-6,.,TRBV4-3,TGCGCCAGCAGCCAAGTTTTAGGGGGAAGCGGGGCCAACGTCCTGACTTTC,CASSQVLGGSGANVLTF
TRBD1,TRBJ1-1,.,TRBV9,TGTGCCAGCAGCCCCCAGACAGGGCTCACTGAAGCTTTCTTT,CASSPQTGLTEAFF
.,TRBJ2-2,.,TRBV6-9,TGTGCCAGCAGTTACTCGAATCAGGGATCCGGGGAGCTGTTTTTT,CASSYSNQGSGELFF
TRBD1,TRBJ1-3,once,TRBV28,TGTGCCAGCAGTGAACCGGGACAGGGACGAAACACCATATATTTT,CASSEPGQGRNTIYF
TRBD2,TRBJ2-5,.,TRBV28,TGTGCCAGCAGACCCTCGGGACTAGCGGGAGGAAGAGAGACCCAGTACTTC,CASRPSGLAGGRETQYF
TRBD1,TRBJ2-5,.,TRBV7-2,TGTGCCAGCAGGGACAGGTCGCGGGAGACCCAGTACTTC,CASRDRSRETQYF
TRBD1,TRBJ2-7,.,TRBV6-1,TGTGCCAGCTCTACGACAGGGATCACCTACGAGCAGTACTTC,CASSTTGITYEQYF
.,TRBJ1-1,.,TRBV10-3,TGTGCCATCAGTCGGAGAGGGGGAGAGGCTGAAGCTTTCTTT,CAISRRGGEAEAFF
.,TRBJ1-1,.,TRBV7-3,TGTGCCAGCAGCTTAACCACCGGGAACACTGAAGCTTTCTTT,CASSLTTGNTEAFF
.,TRBJ1-2,.,TRBV7-9,TGTGCCAGCACAGCAGGGGACTATGGCTACACCTTC,CASTAGDYGYTF
TRBD1,TRBJ1-3,.,TRBV30,TGTGCCTGGAGTGTACAGGGGGGAAACACCATATATTTT,CAWSVQGGNTIYF
TRBD2,TRBJ2-5,once,TRBV4-2,TGTGCCAGCAGCCAAGATCAGCGGGGGGGCCGGGAGACCCAGTACTTC,CASSQDQRGGRETQYF
.,TRBJ2-7,.,TRBV11-1,TGTGCCAGCAGCCGGGCAGGAGCTGACTCCTACGAGCAGTACTTC,CASSRAGADSYEQYF
.,TRBJ1-5,once,TRBV2,TGTGCCAGCAGAAACACATATAGCAATCAGCCCCAGCATTTT,CASRNTYSNQPQHF
.,TRBJ2-1,.,TRBV7-2,TGTGCCAGCAGCATAGCGCCCGAGGTTGAGCAGTTCTTC,CASSIAPEVEQFF
.,TRBJ2-1,.,TRBV9,TGTGCCAGCAGCGTCCAGCTTGGCAATGAGCAGTTCTTC,CASSVQLGNEQFF
.,TRBJ1-4,.,TRBV28,TGTGCCAGCAGGGGGCAACTGGGACTGTTTTTT,CASRGQLGLFF
TRBD1,TRBJ1-1,.,TRBV28,TGTGCCAGCAGGATCCACAGGGGGAACACTGAAGCTTTCTTT,CASRIHRGNTEAFF
TRBD2,TRBJ2-1,.,TRBV9,TGTGCCAGCAGCTCCGGGACTAGCGGCAATGAGCAGTTCTTC,CASSSGTSGNEQFF
.,TRBJ1-1,once,TRBV6-5,TGTGCCAGCAGCCTTAGACAGCTACCAGAAGCTTTCTTT,CASSLRQLPEAFF
.,TRBJ1-2,.,TRBV10-3,TGTGCCATCGCGGGAGACAGGAACTATGGCTACACCTTC,CAIAGDRNYGYTF
.,TRBJ1-3,.,TRBV7-9,TGTGCCAGCAGCGACCGACAGGCCGAAAAGGGAAACACCATATATTTT,CASSDRQAEKGNTIYF
.,TRBJ2-1,.,TRBV15,TGTGCCACCAGCAGGGGGGTTCGCGGGAAAGTGGATGAGCAGTTCTTC,CATSRGVRGKVDEQFF
.,TRBJ1-4,medium-sized,TRBV5-6,TGTGCCAGCAGCTTGGTGGGGAGGAGTGAAAAACTGTTTTTT,CASSLVGRSEKLFF
.,TRBJ1-2,.,TRBV7-2,TGTGCCAGCAGCTTAACCTCCCACGAAGGCTACACCTTC,CASSLTSHEGYTF
.,TRBJ2-2,.,TRBV11-2,TGTGCCAGCAGCTCTCAGTTTCTAGCAACCGGGGAGCTGTTTTTT,CASSSQFLATGELFF
TRBD2,TRBJ2-7,.,TRBV10-3,TGTGCCATCTCCTACGGGGGGGTTTCCGACGAGCAGTACTTC,CAISYGGVSDEQYF